These 12 T cell receptor beta chains share one sample of origin, sequenced in a study of Tregs in tolerant kidney transplant recipients. The table came from immunoSEQ multiplex PCR; TCRdb's copy has only in-frame clones and leaves some out. Of 74,000 or so clones listed, 91% are singletons. The nonmyeloablative bone marrow transplants came from related graft donors, with transient mixed chimerism. The sequencing used CD4+ T cells from blood (PBMCs), collected 24 months after the transplant. These receptors came from a human patient who received a combined kidney and bone marrow transplant. Among the T cells, some may be from the graft donor.

This chain uses TRBV11-2 with TRBJ1-1; D is possibly TRBD1 (6 bases). The CDR3 is 13 amino acids. V lost 3 bases and J lost 5, with 10 bases in between. Germline CDR1 reads SGHAT; CDR2 reads FQNNGV. Written as DNA, the CDR3 is TGTGCCAGCAGCTTCGGAAGGGGGACTGAAGCTTTCTTT. Translated, it gives CASSFGRGTEAFF.

The gene calls are TRBV2 and TRBJ1-1; 9 bases map to TRBD1. J lost 3 bases, V lost 6 bases, and 5 bases had no gene match. The CDR3 consists of 14 residues. Per the germline V gene, CDR1 is SNHLY and CDR2 is FYNNEI. The CDR3 loop is CASSVQGADTEAFF. In DNA form, the CDR3 reads TGTGCCAGCAGCGTACAGGGGGCGGACACTGAAGCTTTCTTT. Filled out from reference TRBV2 and TRBJ1-1, the complete variable domain reads EPEVTQTPSHQVTQMGQEVILRCVPISNHLYFYWYRQILGQKVEFLVSFYNNEISEKSEIFDDQFSVERPDGSNFTLKIRSTKLEDSAMYFCASSVQGADTEAFFGQGTRLTVV.

The V gene is TRBV11-2, the J gene TRBJ2-7, with 7 bases identical to TRBD2. V lost 5 bases to trimming and J lost 2 bases; unmatched junction nucleotides: 12. The CDR3 runs to 16 residues. Germline V gives CDR1 SGHAT, CDR2 FQNNGV. The CDR3 sequence: CASSRLTPAGTYEQYF. The CDR3, as DNA: TGTGCCAGCAGCCGATTAACCCCAGCGGGAACCTACGAGCAGTACTTC.

The V gene is TRBV9, the J gene TRBJ2-7, with D hard to call. V lost 2 bases to trimming and J lost 3 bases, with 9 bases between them. Germline V gene sequence: CDR1 SGDLS, CDR2 YYNGEE. This CDR3 comprises 13 residues. CDR3 nucleotide sequence: TGTGCCAGCAGCGTTTCCATCAACTACGAGCAGTACTTC. Translation gives CASSVSINYEQYF.

This chain joins TRBV15 and TRBJ2-5; a weak D match, TRBD2 (5 bases). This CDR3 has 14 amino acids. Trimming shortened V by 3 bases and J by 5 bases, and 13 bases separated the two germline ends. Germline V gives CDR1 LNHNV, CDR2 YYDKDF (reference sequence). CDR3 nucleotide sequence: TGTGCCACCAGCAGTGCTACTAGTTGGGAGACCCAGTACTTC. Its protein product is CATSSATSWETQYF.

Remarks on this clone: The junction departs from the called germline gene at one end, perhaps through a read error. The CDR3 DNA reads as TGTGTCAGCAGCTTGGTTGGGACAGGGGGCGGTGACTATGGCTACACCTTC. It yields the protein CVSSLVGTGGGDYGYTF. The rearrangement uses TRBV5-6 and TRBJ1-2, with 12 nucleotides matching TRBD1. This CDR3 region has 17 residues. Germline values: CDR1 SGHDT, CDR2 YYEEEE. Complete variable domain (other parts from reference TRBV5-6 and TRBJ1-2): DAGVTQSPTHLIKTRGQQVTLRCSPKSGHDTVSWYQQALGQGPQFIFQYYEEEERQRGNFPDRFSGHQFPNYSSELNVNALLLGDSALYLCVSSLVGTGGGDYGYTFGSGTRLTVV.

As regards this clone: The sample contains more than one DNA sequence encoding this CDR3. The chain carries TRBV6-5 and TRBJ1-2; 7 bases are shared with TRBD1. Trimming cost V 6 bases and J 6 bases; bases outside gene matches: 4. There are 12 residues in the CDR3. Germline CDR1 reads MNHEY; CDR2 reads SVGAGI. CDR3: CASSRQGHGYTF. The DNA for the CDR3 is TGTGCCAGCAGCCGACAGGGACATGGCTACACCTTC.

The chain has TRBV4-3 and TRBJ2-7; D perhaps matches TRBD1 (6 bases). Germline CDR1 is LGHNA and CDR2 is YSLEER. Between the trimmed V and J ends, which lost 0 bases and 4 bases, there was a span of 22 bases. CDR3 length: 18 amino acids. The CDR3 DNA reads TGCGCCAGCAGCCAAGATATTGAGGCGGGCCCCAGGGGTTACGAGCAGTACTTC. This encodes CASSQDIEAGPRGYEQYF.

The chain is built from TRBV30 and TRBJ1-3; D is undetermined. Between the trimmed V and J ends, which lost 1 base and 2 bases, there was a span of 9 bases. CDR1 GTSNPN and CDR2 SVGIG come from the germline V gene (reference sequence). CDR3 length: 14 amino acids. CDR3 region: CAWSGGAPGNTIYF. CDR3 DNA: TGTGCCTGGAGTGGCGGTGCACCTGGAAACACCATATATTTT.

This clone is a singleton in its sample. The chain has TRBV28 and TRBJ2-7; 8 bases align to TRBD1. This CDR3 contains 13 residues. Germline CDR1 reads MDHEN; CDR2 reads SYDVKM. Losses at the gene ends were 9 bases for V and 4 bases for J; bases not matched to a gene: 8. CDR3 loop: CASEDDRGYEQYF. The DNA for the CDR3 is TGTGCCAGTGAAGACGACAGGGGTTACGAGCAGTACTTC.

In its sample, this clone was seen once. CDR3 bases: TGTGCCAGCAGCCGAACGACAGGGGACTCTGGAAACACCATATATTTT. It encodes CASSRTTGDSGNTIYF. This chain joins TRBV5-6 and TRBJ1-3; 8 bases fit TRBD1. The CDR3 totals 16 residues. V lost 4 bases, J lost 0 bases, and 6 bases stayed unmatched. CDR1 is SGHDT, CDR2 YYEEEE, per germline.

The gene calls are TRBV6-5 and TRBJ2-7, with 9 bases aligning to TRBD1. CDR3 length: 14 amino acids. Germline CDR1 reads MNHEY; CDR2 reads SVGAGI. With 5 bases clipped from V and 5 bases from J, the junction kept 7 bases outside the gene matches. CDR3 residues: CASSQRTGEDEQYF. The CDR3 DNA is TGTGCCAGCAGTCAACGGACAGGGGAGGACGAGCAGTACTTC.